These 15 T cell receptor beta chains originate from one sample sequenced in a study of blood T cell repertoires in COVID-19. TCRdb's copy holds only in-frame clones and misses some; the assay was immunoSEQ multiplex PCR. The sample includes hundreds of thousands of clones, about 86% of them seen just once. The sequencing input was PBMCs or T cells enriched from blood (not recorded which). These receptors originate from a woman aged 45 to 65 with acute COVID-19.

The CDR3 is CASSPGLTTKRGEQYF. The CDR3, as DNA: TGTGCCAGCAGCCCGGGCTTGACTACGAAAAGAGGGGAGCAGTACTTC. This rearrangement joins TRBV7-9 to TRBJ2-7; perhaps TRBD2 as D (5 bases). Looked up from germline, CDR1 is SEHNR and CDR2 is FQNEAQ (reference sequence). The V and J ends lost 5 bases and 7 bases respectively, with 24 bases between them. This CDR3 is 16 amino acids long.

This chain uses TRBV29-1 with TRBJ2-1; 8 nucleotides line up with TRBD2. The V and J ends lost 7 bases and 0 bases, in that order; junction bases with no gene match: 8. The V gene's germline CDR1 is SQVTM and CDR2 ANQGSEA. The CDR3 length is 15 residues. The CDR3 region is CSAPSGTSSYNEQFF. The CDR3 coding sequence is TGCAGCGCCCCATCCGGGACTAGCTCCTACAATGAGCAGTTCTTC.

This clone occurred once. CDR3 in amino acids: CATSSGLNNEQFF. The CDR3 bases are TGTGCCACGTCTTCGGGACTGAACAATGAGCAGTTCTTC. V is TRBV19 and J is TRBJ2-1; weak D call: TRBD2 (6 bases). V was pared by 10 bases and J by 5 bases, with 15 bases between. The length of the CDR3 is 13 residues. Germline loops: CDR1 LNHDA, CDR2 SQIVND (reference sequence). The variable domain in full, with the rest retrieved from reference TRBV19 and TRBJ2-1, is DGGITQSPKYLFRKEGQNVTLSCEQNLNHDAMYWYRQDPGQGLRLIYYSQIVNDFQKGDIAEGYSVSREKKESFPLTVTSAQKNPTAFYLCATSSGLNNEQFFGPGTRLTVL.

The V and J genes are TRBV11-2 and TRBJ2-1; 8 nucleotides line up with TRBD1. With 6 bases clipped from V and 4 bases from J, the junction kept 5 bases outside the gene matches. The CDR3 extends over 14 amino acids. Germline V gives CDR1 SGHAT, CDR2 FQNNGV. In DNA form, the CDR3 reads TGTGCCAGCAGTCGGACAGGGCCTTACAATGAGCAGTTCTTC. Amino acids: CASSRTGPYNEQFF.

The V gene is TRBV27, the J gene TRBJ2-7, with 7 bases matching TRBD1. V was clipped by 8 bases and J by 2 bases; unmatched bases: 12. Germline V gives CDR1 MNHEY, CDR2 SMNVEV (reference sequence). The CDR3 covers 15 residues. The CDR3 nucleotides read TGTGCCAGCGGACCGATAGGGACAGCGACCTACGAGCAGTACTTC. Encoded protein: CASGPIGTATYEQYF.

V is TRBV7-9 and J is TRBJ2-3; the match to TRBD2 covers 13 bases. The CDR3 runs to 14 residues. Germline-derived CDR1 and CDR2 are SEHNR and FQNEAQ (reference sequence). J gave up 11 bases and V 1 base, and 3 bases lay outside the gene matches. The CDR3 protein is CASSLERLAGGQYF. The CDR3 coding sequence is TGTGCCAGCAGCTTAGAAAGACTAGCGGGAGGGCAGTATTTT.

The chain links TRBV21-1 to TRBJ2-2; the D call in the table, TRBD1, was not verified against the DNA. TRBV21-1 is marked as a pseudogene. The CDR3 is 17 residues long. The CDR3 protein is CASSKPPGHPNTGELFF. The CDR3 DNA sequence: TGTGCCAGCAGCAAACCACCGGGACATCCGAACACCGGGGAGCTGTTTTTT.

Note on this clone: One end of the junction fails to match germline, which may point to a read error. The V gene is TRBV5-1, the J gene TRBJ2-2; 11 bases align to TRBD1. CDR1 SGHRS and CDR2 YFSETQ come from the germline V gene. This CDR3 has 15 amino acids. The CDR3 spells CASRLGTGGTGELFF. CDR3 DNA: TGCGCCAGCAGGTTGGGGACAGGGGGCACCGGGGAGCTGTTTTTT.

The CDR3 loop is CAAYAQGAQSPLHF. The CDR3 DNA follows: TGTGCCGCATACGCTCAGGGGGCTCAATCACCCCTCCACTTT. The V and J genes are TRBV28 and TRBJ1-6; TRBD1 matches 8 bases. Germline trimming cut 11 bases from V and 10 bases from J; bases unmatched to any gene: 13. Germline V lookup: CDR1 MDHEN, CDR2 SYDVKM. This CDR3 is 14 amino acids long.

The CDR3 DNA follows: TGTGCCAGCAGTTCGGGACAGGTGAGCACAGATACGCAGTATTTT. This encodes CASSSGQVSTDTQYF. This chain connects TRBV27 to TRBJ2-3; the match to TRBD1 covers 8 bases. Germline V lookup: CDR1 MNHEY, CDR2 SMNVEV (reference sequence). The CDR3 length is 15 residues. V lost 4 bases and J lost 0; bases outside the gene matches: 3.

The chain links TRBV10-3 to TRBJ2-3; 9 bases line up with TRBD2. Germline V gives CDR1 ENHRY, CDR2 SYGVKD. V gave up 11 bases and J gave up 2 bases; unmatched junction bases: 5. The CDR3 is 13 residues long. The CDR3 DNA reads as TGTGCCGCGGGGGGACTAGCCACAGATACGCAGTATTTT. It translates to CAAGGLATDTQYF.

The chain is built from TRBV29-1 and TRBJ1-1; 10 bases match TRBD1. V was pared by 7 bases and J by 1 base, with 6 bases of the junction left unmatched. The length of the CDR3 is 14 residues. In germline, CDR1 is SQVTM, CDR2 ANQGSEA. The DNA for the CDR3 is TGCAGCGCGGGACAGGGGTCGTGGAACACTGAAGCTTTCTTT. Translated: CSAGQGSWNTEAFF.

The chain has TRBV6-5 and TRBJ1-1; tentatively, D is TRBD1 (6 bases). Trimming stripped 6 bases from V and 5 bases from J, with 10 bases between. CDR1 is MNHEY, CDR2 SVGAGI, per germline. CDR3 length: 12 residues. This chain's CDR3 is CASRLGGTEAFF. The DNA for the CDR3 is TGTGCCAGCAGGCTAGGGGGTACTGAAGCTTTCTTT.

The chain combines TRBV19 with TRBJ1-5; 9 bases align to TRBD1. V shed 3 bases and J 6 bases; nucleotides not matched to a gene: 6. CDR1 LNHDA and CDR2 SQIVND come from the germline V gene (reference sequence). The CDR3 totals 15 residues. The CDR3 DNA reads TGTGCCAGTAGTATGGGGGGACAGGGTTTTCAGCCCCAGCATTTT. This translates into CASSMGGQGFQPQHF.

V and J are TRBV5-1 and TRBJ1-1; 7 nucleotides agree with TRBD1. Losses at the gene ends were 5 bases for V and 4 bases for J; bases not matched to a gene: 8. This CDR3 spans 14 amino acids. Germline V gene lookup returns CDR1 SGHRS and CDR2 YFSETQ. CDR3 loop: CASSLTGEVTEAFF. The CDR3 region has the DNA TGCGCCAGCAGTTTAACAGGGGAAGTCACTGAAGCTTTCTTT.